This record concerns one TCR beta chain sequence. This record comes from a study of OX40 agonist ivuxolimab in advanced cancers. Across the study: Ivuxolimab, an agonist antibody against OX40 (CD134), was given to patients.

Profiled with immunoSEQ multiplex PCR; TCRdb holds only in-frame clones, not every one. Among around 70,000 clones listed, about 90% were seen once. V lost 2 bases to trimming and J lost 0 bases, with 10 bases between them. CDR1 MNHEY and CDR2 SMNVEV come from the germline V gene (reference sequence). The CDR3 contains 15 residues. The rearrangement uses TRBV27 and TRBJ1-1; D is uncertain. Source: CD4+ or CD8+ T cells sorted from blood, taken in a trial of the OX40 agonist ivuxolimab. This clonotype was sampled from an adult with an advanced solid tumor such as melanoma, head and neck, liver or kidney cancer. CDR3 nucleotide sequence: TGTGCCAGCAGTTTAAGTTCAGGCATGAACACTGAAGCTTTCTTT. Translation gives CASSLSSGMNTEAFF.